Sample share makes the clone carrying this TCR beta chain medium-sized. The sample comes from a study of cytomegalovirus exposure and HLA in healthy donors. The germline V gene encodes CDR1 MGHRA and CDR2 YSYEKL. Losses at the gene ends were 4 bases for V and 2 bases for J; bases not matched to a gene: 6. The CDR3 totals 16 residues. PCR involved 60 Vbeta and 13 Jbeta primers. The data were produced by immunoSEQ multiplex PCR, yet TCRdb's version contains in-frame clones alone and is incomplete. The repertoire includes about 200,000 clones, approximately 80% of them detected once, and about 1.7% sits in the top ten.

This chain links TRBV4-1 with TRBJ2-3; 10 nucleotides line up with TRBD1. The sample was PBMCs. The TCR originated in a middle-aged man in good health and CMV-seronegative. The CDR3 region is CASSLRDRGITDTQYF. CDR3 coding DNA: TGCGCCAGCAGCCTTAGGGACAGGGGAATCACAGATACGCAGTATTTT.